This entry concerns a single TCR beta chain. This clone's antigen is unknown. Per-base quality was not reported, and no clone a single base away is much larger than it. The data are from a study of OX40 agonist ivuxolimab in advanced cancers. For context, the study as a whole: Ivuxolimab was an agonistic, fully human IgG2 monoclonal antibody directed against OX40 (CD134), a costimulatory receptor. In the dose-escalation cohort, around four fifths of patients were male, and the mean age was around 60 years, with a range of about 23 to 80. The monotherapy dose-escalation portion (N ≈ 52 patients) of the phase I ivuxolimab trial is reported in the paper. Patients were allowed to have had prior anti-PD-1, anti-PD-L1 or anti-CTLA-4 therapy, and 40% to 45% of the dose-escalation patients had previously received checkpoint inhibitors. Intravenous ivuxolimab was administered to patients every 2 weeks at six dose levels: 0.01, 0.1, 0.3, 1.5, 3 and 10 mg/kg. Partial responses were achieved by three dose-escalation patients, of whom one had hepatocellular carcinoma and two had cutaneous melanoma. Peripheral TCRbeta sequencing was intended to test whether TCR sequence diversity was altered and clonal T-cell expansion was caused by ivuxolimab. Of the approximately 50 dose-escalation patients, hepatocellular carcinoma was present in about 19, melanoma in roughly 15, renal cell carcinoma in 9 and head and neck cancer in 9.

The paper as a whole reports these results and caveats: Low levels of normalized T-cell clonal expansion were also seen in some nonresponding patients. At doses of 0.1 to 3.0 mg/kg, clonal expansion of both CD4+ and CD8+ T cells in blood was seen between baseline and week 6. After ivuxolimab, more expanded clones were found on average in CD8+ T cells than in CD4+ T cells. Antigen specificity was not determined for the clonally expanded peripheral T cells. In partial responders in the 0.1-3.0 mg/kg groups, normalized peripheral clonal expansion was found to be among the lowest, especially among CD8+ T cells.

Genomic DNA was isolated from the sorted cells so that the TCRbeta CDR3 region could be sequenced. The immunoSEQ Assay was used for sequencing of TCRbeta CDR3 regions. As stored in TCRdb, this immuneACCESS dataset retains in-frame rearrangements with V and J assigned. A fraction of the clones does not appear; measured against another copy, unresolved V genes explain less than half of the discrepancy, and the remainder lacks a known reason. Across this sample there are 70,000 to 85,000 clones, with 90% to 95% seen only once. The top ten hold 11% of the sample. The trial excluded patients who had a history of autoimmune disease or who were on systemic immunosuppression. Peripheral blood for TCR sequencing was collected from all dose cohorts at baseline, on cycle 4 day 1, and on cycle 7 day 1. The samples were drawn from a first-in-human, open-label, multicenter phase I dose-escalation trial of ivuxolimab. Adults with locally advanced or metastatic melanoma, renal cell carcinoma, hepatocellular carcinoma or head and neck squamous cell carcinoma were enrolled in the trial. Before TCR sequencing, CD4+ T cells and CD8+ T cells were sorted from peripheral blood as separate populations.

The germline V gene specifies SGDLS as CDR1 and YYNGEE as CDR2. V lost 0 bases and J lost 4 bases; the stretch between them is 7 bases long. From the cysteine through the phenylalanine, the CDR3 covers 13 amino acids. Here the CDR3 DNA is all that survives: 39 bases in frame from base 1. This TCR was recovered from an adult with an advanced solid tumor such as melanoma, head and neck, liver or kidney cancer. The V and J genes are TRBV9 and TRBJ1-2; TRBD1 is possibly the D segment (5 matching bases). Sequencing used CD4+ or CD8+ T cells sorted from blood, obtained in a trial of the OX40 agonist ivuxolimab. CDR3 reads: CASSVGGVYGYTF. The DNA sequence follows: TGTGCCAGCAGCGTAGGGGGGGTCTATGGCTACACCTTC.